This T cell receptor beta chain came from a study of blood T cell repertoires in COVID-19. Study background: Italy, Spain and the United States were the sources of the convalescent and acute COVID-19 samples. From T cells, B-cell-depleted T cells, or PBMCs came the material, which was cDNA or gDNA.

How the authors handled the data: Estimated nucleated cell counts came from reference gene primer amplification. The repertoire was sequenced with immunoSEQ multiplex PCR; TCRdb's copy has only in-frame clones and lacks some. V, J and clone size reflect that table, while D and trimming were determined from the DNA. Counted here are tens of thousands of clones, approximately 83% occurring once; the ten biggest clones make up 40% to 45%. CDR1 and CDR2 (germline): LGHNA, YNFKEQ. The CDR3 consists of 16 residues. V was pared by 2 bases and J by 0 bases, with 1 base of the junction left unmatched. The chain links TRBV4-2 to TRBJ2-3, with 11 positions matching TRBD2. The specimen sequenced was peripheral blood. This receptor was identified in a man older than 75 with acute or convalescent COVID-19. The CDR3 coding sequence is TGTGCCAGCAGCCAAATAGCGGGGGGGAGCACAGATACGCAGTATTTT. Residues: CASSQIAGGSTDTQYF.